This T cell receptor (beta chain) was documented in a study of Ad26.COV2.S vaccination and SARS-CoV-2 variants. Only in-frame clones appear in the TCRdb table, and some are missing; sequencing was by immunoSEQ multiplex PCR. The table has about 680,000 clones, roughly 90% seen once; the top ten hold about 1.5%. Sample treatment: roughly 20 received Ad26.COV2.S at low or high dose, single or two shots; several received placebo; per-sample allocation not given. It was on day 63 after the first vaccine or placebo injection that samples were taken. An 18-55-year-old adult in Boston served as donor. General study findings and limits: It was found that vaccine and placebo recipients had similar non-spike TCR breadth. Vaccine recipients showed a spike-specific TCR breadth that was higher than in placebo recipients.

This clone was recorded a few times. Its antigen is unidentified. The source material was peripheral blood, sampled in a trial of Ad26.COV2.S vaccine versus placebo. The TCR comes from a person between 18 and 59 years old who received the Ad26.COV2.S COVID-19 vaccine or a placebo.

The CDR3, as DNA: TGTGCCAGCAGCCACGGGGCGGGAGGGACAGATACGCAGTATTTT. It yields the protein CASSHGAGGTDTQYF. The gene calls are TRBV6-4 and TRBJ2-3; 9 bases agree with TRBD2. CDR3 length: 15 amino acids. V trimming: 6 bases; J trimming: 3 bases; junction bases outside the gene matches: 7. Germline values: CDR1 MRHNA, CDR2 SNTAGT.